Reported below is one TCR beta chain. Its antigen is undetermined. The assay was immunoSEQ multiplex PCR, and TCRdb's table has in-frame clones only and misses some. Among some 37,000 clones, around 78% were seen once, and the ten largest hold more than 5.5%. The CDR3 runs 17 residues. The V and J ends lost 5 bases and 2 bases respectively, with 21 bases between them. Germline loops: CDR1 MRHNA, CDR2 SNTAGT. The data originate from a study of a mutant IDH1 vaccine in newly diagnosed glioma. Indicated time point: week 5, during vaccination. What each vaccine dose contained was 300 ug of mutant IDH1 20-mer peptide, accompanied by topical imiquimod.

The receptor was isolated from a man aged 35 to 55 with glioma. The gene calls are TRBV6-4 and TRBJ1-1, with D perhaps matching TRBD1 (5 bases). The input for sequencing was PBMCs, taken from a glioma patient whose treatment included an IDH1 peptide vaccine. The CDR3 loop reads CASSKGVGQGRNTEAFF. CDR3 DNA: TGTGCCAGCAGTAAAGGGGTAGGACAAGGGAGAAACACTGAAGCTTTCTTT.